Listed here are 19 T cell receptor beta chains from one sample, sequenced in a study of PD-L1 blockade in urothelial cancer. Using immunoSEQ multiplex PCR, the repertoire was profiled, and TCRdb retains in-frame clones only, with some absent. The sample has 35,000 to 45,000 clones; about 89% are singletons. As for time point: peripheral blood 6 weeks after treatment start. Sample: PBMCs, taken around atezolizumab (anti-PD-L1) treatment. The receptor source for this set is a man between 65 and 80 years old with urothelial cancer.

This clone was seen a few times. The rearrangement uses TRBV7-2 and TRBJ1-2; D might be TRBD1 (5 bases). V was pared by 1 base and J by 6 bases, with 6 bases between. The germline gives CDR1 SGHTA, CDR2 FQGNSA. This CDR3 is built from 12 residues. The CDR3 nucleotides read TGTGCCAGCAGCTTAGACAGGCATGGCTACACCTTC. Encoded protein: CASSLDRHGYTF. The variable domain in full, completed from reference TRBV7-2 and TRBJ1-2, reads GAGVSQSPSNKVTEKGKDVELRCDPISGHTALYWYRQSLGQGLEFLIYFQGNSAPDKSGLPSDRFSAERTGGSVSTLTIQRTQQEDSAVYLCASSLDRHGYTFGSGTRLTVV.

J is TRBJ2-1 and V is TRBV28, with 8 nucleotides matching TRBD2. This CDR3 contains 16 residues. CDR1 is MDHEN, CDR2 SYDVKM, per germline. Trimming at V came to 5 bases and at J to 8 bases, leaving 14 bases not matched to a gene. The CDR3 DNA reads TGTGCCAGCAGTCCCATTTGGCGGGAGGTCTATGATGAGCAGTTCTTC. The encoded protein is CASSPIWREVYDEQFF.

CDR3 in amino acids: CASSTMDRGRETQYF. CDR3 nucleotides: TGTGCCAGCAGTACAATGGACAGGGGGCGCGAGACCCAGTACTTC. The chain carries TRBV6-1 and TRBJ2-5; 11 nucleotides agree with TRBD1. J was trimmed by 5 bases and V by 5 bases; bases with no gene match: 7. CDR3 size: 15 residues. The germline V gene has CDR1 MNHNS and CDR2 SASEGT.

This sequence joins TRBV9 and TRBJ1-2; 7 bases are shared with TRBD1. The CDR3 has 14 amino acids. Trimming took 5 bases from V and 0 from J; bases not matched to a gene: 4. Looked up from germline, CDR1 is SGDLS and CDR2 is YYNGEE. CDR3 nucleotide sequence: TGTGCCAGCAGTGCGACAGGGACTAACTATGGCTACACCTTC. As protein: CASSATGTNYGYTF.

The rearrangement uses TRBV29-1 and TRBJ1-2; 7 bases are a match to TRBD1. The germline gives CDR1 SQVTM, CDR2 ANQGSEA. V trimming: 7 bases; J trimming: 8 bases; junction bases outside the gene matches: 13. CDR3 length: 13 amino acids. The CDR3 DNA is TGCAGCGCCGATTCCCAGGGGGGTGAGGGCTACACCTTC. Translation gives CSADSQGGEGYTF.

V is TRBV29-1 and J is TRBJ2-7; 9 nucleotides align to TRBD2. Per germline, CDR1 SQVTM and CDR2 ANQGSEA. The CDR3 consists of 12 residues. Trimming removed 7 bases from V and 5 bases from J; junction bases left unmatched: 6. CDR3 nucleotide sequence: TGCAGCGCCGCCGGGACTAGCAACGAGCAGTACTTC. It codes for CSAAGTSNEQYF.

The rearrangement joins TRBV19 to TRBJ1-1; 8 bases are shared with TRBD1. The germline gives CDR1 LNHDA, CDR2 SQIVND (reference sequence). The junction had 10 bases not matched to a gene; V was cut back by 5 bases and J by 5 bases. The CDR3 contains 15 residues. Written as DNA, the CDR3 is TGTGCCAGTAGTCCCACAGGGGGATGGGGGACTGAAGCTTTCTTT. Translation: CASSPTGGWGTEAFF.

The chain employs TRBV27 and TRBJ2-1, with D possibly TRBD2 on 5 matching bases. Germline-derived CDR1 and CDR2 are MNHEY and SMNVEV (reference sequence). The CDR3 totals 14 residues. The V gene lost 3 bases and the J gene lost 4 bases, with 10 bases spanning the gap. The chain's CDR3 is CASSLTTRYNEQFF. The CDR3 DNA is TGTGCCAGCAGTTTGACTACCCGATACAATGAGCAGTTCTTC.

The genes are TRBV10-1 and TRBJ2-7, with TRBD1 matching over 10 bases. CDR1 is WNHNN and CDR2 is SYGVQD in the germline V gene (reference sequence). Unmatched junction bases numbered 5, after V lost 6 bases and J lost 3 bases. CDR3 size: 14 residues. The CDR3 DNA is TGCGCCAGCAGCGGTGGACAGGGGGACTACGAGCAGTACTTC. Amino acids: CASSGGQGDYEQYF.

The chain uses TRBV7-3 and TRBJ2-5; D is unclear. Germline lookup yields CDR1 SGHTA and CDR2 FQGTGA. This CDR3 has 13 residues. Trimming stripped 2 bases from V and 5 bases from J, with 9 bases between. The CDR3 loop reads CASSLGQRETQYF. In nucleotides, the CDR3 is TGTGCCAGCAGCTTAGGGCAAAGGGAGACCCAGTACTTC.

The V gene is TRBV7-9, the J gene TRBJ2-5; possibly TRBD2 for D (5 bases). In germline, CDR1 is SEHNR, CDR2 FQNEAQ (reference sequence). The CDR3 consists of 16 residues. V was trimmed by 5 bases and J by 3 bases, leaving 19 bases between them. CDR3 bases: TGTGCCAGCAGCGCCGCTGCCCGGGGAATTGAAGAGACCCAGTACTTC. Its protein is CASSAAARGIEETQYF.

The rearrangement joins TRBV28 to TRBJ2-7; 13 nucleotides match TRBD2. There are 18 residues in the CDR3. V was clipped by 0 bases and J by 3 bases; unmatched bases: 8. Germline loops: CDR1 MDHEN, CDR2 SYDVKM. CDR3 nucleotide sequence: TGTGCCAGCAGTTTATGGGGACTAGCGGGACCACGAGACTACGAGCAGTACTTC. Protein product: CASSLWGLAGPRDYEQYF.

The CDR3 is CASSYAGITSEQYF. The CDR3, as DNA: TGTGCCAGCAGTTACGCGGGGATCACTAGTGAGCAGTACTTC. This chain joins TRBV6-5 and TRBJ2-7; D may be TRBD2 (6 bases). V lost 2 bases, J lost 7 bases, and 15 bases lay in between. CDR3 size: 14 residues. Germline CDR1 reads MNHEY; CDR2 reads SVGAGI.

The chain carries TRBV7-6 and TRBJ2-3; a possible D gene is TRBD1 (6 bases). V gave up 0 bases and J gave up 7 bases, with 8 bases separating them. From germline, CDR1 is SGHVS and CDR2 FNYEAQ. The CDR3 consists of 13 residues. This CDR3 is CASSLATGNTQYF. CDR3 coding DNA: TGTGCCAGCAGCTTAGCCACAGGGAATACGCAGTATTTT.

The genes are TRBV28 and TRBJ2-3, with D tentatively TRBD2 (6 bases). The CDR3 contains 16 residues. V was trimmed by 1 base and J by 0 bases, leaving 11 bases between them. Germline lookup yields CDR1 MDHEN and CDR2 SYDVKM. CDR3 sequence reads: CASSLSGSGSTDTQYF. The CDR3 DNA sequence: TGTGCCAGCAGTTTATCGGGTAGCGGAAGCACAGATACGCAGTATTTT.

The chain is built from TRBV15 and TRBJ2-1; the D gene is possibly TRBD2 (6 bases). This CDR3 region has 17 residues. Germline V lookup: CDR1 LNHNV, CDR2 YYDKDF (reference sequence). Trimming stripped 5 bases from V and 13 bases from J, with 30 bases between. CDR3 in DNA: TGTGCCACCAGCCCCAAAGGGGTGAAAGGAGGGCTTCTACGTCAGTTCTTC. It encodes CATSPKGVKGGLLRQFF.

V and J are TRBV7-9 and TRBJ1-1; 9 bases agree with TRBD1. The CDR3 sequence is 14 residues long. CDR1 is SEHNR and CDR2 is FQNEAQ in the germline V gene (reference sequence). Unmatched junction bases numbered 3, after V lost 5 bases and J lost 2 bases. The CDR3 bases are TGTGCCAGCAGCCGACAGGGGGTTAACACTGAAGCTTTCTTT. Translation gives CASSRQGVNTEAFF.

V gene TRBV19 combines with J gene TRBJ2-2, with 10 bases matching TRBD2. This CDR3 region has 15 residues. Germline CDR1 reads LNHDA; CDR2 reads SQIVND (reference sequence). V gave up 5 bases and J gave up 3 bases; unmatched junction bases: 3. Written as DNA, the CDR3 is TGTGCCAGTAGTTGGCTAGCGGGAGACACCGGGGAGCTGTTTTTT. This codes for CASSWLAGDTGELFF.

This rearrangement joins TRBV9 to TRBJ2-3; 9 bases map to TRBD1. The junction had 7 bases not matched to a gene; V was cut back by 4 bases and J by 4 bases. Germline V gene lookup returns CDR1 SGDLS and CDR2 YYNGEE. The CDR3 runs 15 residues. CDR3: CASSSPTGGADTQYF. CDR3 nucleotide sequence: TGTGCCAGCAGCTCCCCGACAGGGGGGGCAGATACGCAGTATTTT.